This T cell receptor (beta chain) comes out of a study of read filtering for tumor transcriptome and immune sequencing. Notes on the study in general: Without single-read clonotypes, shared clonotype proportions correlated more between IR-seq and RNA-seq.

This CDR3 has 14 amino acids. Germline CDR1 DFQATT, CDR2 SNEGSKA (reference sequence). This clonotype was observed a handful of times. Its antigen is currently unknown. A much larger clone is a single base away; this may be a read error. From 300 to 450 ng of RNA, a library with molecular barcoded alpha/delta and beta/gamma adaptors was made. TCRdb re-derived calls from the reads in MiXCR, one entry per CDR3 protein. The profile shows tens of thousands of distinct CDR3 sequences, 11% to 15% of them singletons. J is TRBJ2-2 and V is TRBV20-1, with D possibly matching TRBD2 (6 bases). The TCR was taken from a donor older than 35 with multiple myeloma. Material for sequencing was a population of CD138-negative cells sorted from bone marrow. The CDR3 bases are TGCAGTGCTAGAGATATCGACTACACCGGGGGGCTGTTTTTT. Protein: CSARDIDYTGGLFF.